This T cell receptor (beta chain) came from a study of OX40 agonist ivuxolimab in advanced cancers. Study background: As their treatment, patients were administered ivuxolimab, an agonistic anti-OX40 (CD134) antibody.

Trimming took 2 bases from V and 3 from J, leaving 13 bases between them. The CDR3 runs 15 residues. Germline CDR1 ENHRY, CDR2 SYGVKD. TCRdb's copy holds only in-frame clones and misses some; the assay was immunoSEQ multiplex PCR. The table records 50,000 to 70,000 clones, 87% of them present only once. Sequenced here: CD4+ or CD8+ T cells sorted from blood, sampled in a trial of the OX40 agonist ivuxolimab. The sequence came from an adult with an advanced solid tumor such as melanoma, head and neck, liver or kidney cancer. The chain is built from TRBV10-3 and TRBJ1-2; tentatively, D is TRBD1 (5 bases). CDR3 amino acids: CAISEPEGLDYGYTF. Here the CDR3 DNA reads TGTGCCATCAGTGAGCCGGAGGGACTCGACTATGGCTACACCTTC.